This TCR beta chain derives from a study of cytomegalovirus exposure and HLA in healthy donors. General study findings and limits: The authors later linked a missense DCLRE1C variant to TCR beta V- and J-gene trimming. Researchers reported from a later analysis that most CMV-associated TCR beta chains appeared HLA-restricted.

The PCR was carried out with 60 Vbeta primers and 13 Jbeta primers. Produced via immunoSEQ multiplex PCR; TCRdb's table is partial and in-frame only. This table holds fewer than 85,000 clones. There are 14 residues in the CDR3. The junction had 2 bases not matched to a gene; V was cut back by 4 bases and J by 5 bases. CDR1 is PRHDT, CDR2 FYEKMQ, per germline (reference sequence). This cohort consisted of healthy bone marrow donors. Comment on this clone: Its antigen is as yet unknown.

This rearrangement joins TRBV13 to TRBJ2-4; TRBD1 agrees at 10 bases. The sequenced sample was PBMCs. The sequence was obtained from a middle-aged man in good health and CMV-seropositive. In DNA, the CDR3 is TGTGCCAGCAGCTCCGGGACAGGGGAAAACATTCAGTACTTC. It is translated as CASSSGTGENIQYF.